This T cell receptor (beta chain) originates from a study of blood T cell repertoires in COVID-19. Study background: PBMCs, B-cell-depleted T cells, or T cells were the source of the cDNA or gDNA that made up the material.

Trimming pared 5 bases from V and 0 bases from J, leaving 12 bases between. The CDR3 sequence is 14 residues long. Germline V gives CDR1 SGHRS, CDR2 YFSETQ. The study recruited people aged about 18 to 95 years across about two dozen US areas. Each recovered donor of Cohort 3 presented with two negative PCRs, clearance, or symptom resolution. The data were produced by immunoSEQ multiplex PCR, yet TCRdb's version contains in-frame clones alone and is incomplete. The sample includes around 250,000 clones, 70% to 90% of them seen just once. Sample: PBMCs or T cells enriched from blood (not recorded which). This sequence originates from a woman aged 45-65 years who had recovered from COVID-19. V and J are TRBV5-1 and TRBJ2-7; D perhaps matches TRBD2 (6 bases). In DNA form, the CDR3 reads TGCGCCAGCAGATCGGCGGGAAGCTCCTACGAGCAGTACTTC. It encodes CASRSAGSSYEQYF.